This T cell receptor (beta chain) originates from a study of blood T cell repertoires in COVID-19. Study-wide context: PBMCs, B-cell-depleted T cells, or T cells provided the cDNA or gDNA that made up the material.

Only in-frame clones appear in the TCRdb table, and some are missing; sequencing was by immunoSEQ multiplex PCR. This sample has about 350,000 clones, with approximately 84% found just once. This CDR3 spans 14 amino acids. The J segment lost 6 bases and the V segment lost 1 base, leaving 5 bases of the junction unmatched. Germline loops: CDR1 SGHRS, CDR2 YFSETQ. Recruits, aged roughly 18 to 90 years, lived in 24 US areas. Donors were grouped by their self-reported clinical history. Among Cohort 3 donors, those recovered had two negative PCRs, clearance, or symptom resolution. The chain uses TRBV5-1 and TRBJ1-2; TRBD1 matches at 8 bases. Material for sequencing was PBMCs or T cells enriched from blood (not recorded which). The TCR sequence derives from a woman aged 25-40 years who had recovered from COVID-19. In DNA form, the CDR3 reads TGCGCCAGCAGCTTGTCACAGGGGGTCGATGGCTACACCTTC. Protein product: CASSLSQGVDGYTF.